One sample yielded the 21 T cell receptor beta chains listed below, sequenced in a study of OX40 agonist ivuxolimab in advanced cancers. Profiled with immunoSEQ multiplex PCR; TCRdb holds only in-frame clones, not every one. The sample holds tens of thousands of clones, 85% to 95% seen once. The sequenced sample was CD4+ or CD8+ T cells sorted from blood, obtained in a trial of the OX40 agonist ivuxolimab. These TCRs come from an adult with an advanced solid tumor such as melanoma, head and neck, liver or kidney cancer.

This clone was seen only once. The CDR3 protein is CASSFNLAGSNEQFF. CDR3 in DNA: TGTGCCAGCAGCTTCAATCTAGCGGGGAGTAATGAGCAGTTCTTC. This chain links TRBV5-8 with TRBJ2-1; 9 bases agree with TRBD2. Trimming at V came to 2 bases and at J to 7 bases, leaving 7 bases not matched to a gene. CDR1 is SGHTS, CDR2 YDEGEE, per germline. The CDR3 extends over 15 amino acids.

V gene TRBV7-8 combines with J gene TRBJ2-3; D possibly corresponds to TRBD2 (6 bases). V lost 4 bases to trimming and J lost 5 bases, with 13 bases between them. The length of the CDR3 is 14 residues. Looked up from germline, CDR1 is SGHVS and CDR2 is FQNEAQ. The CDR3 loop reads CASSSNEGGDTQYF. CDR3 nucleotide sequence: TGTGCCAGCAGCTCCAACGAGGGAGGAGATACGCAGTATTTT.

V and J are TRBV27 and TRBJ1-1; D is undetermined. The V and J ends lost 4 bases and 4 bases respectively, with 10 bases between them. The length of the CDR3 is 13 residues. Germline CDR1 is MNHEY and CDR2 is SMNVEV (reference sequence). The CDR3 DNA sequence: TGTGCCAGCAGTTGGGATCGAACCACTGAAGCTTTCTTT. This codes for CASSWDRTTEAFF.

The chain recombines TRBV5-4 with TRBJ2-5, with D unresolved. CDR3 length equals 13 residues. From germline, CDR1 is SGHNT and CDR2 YYREEE (reference sequence). The germline V and J ends were trimmed by 3 bases and 2 bases, with 8 bases remaining between them. DNA for the CDR3: TGTGCCAGCAGCTCCGTATCTCAAGAGACCCAGTACTTC. It translates to CASSSVSQETQYF. Full variable domain (remainder filled in from reference TRBV5-4 and TRBJ2-5): ETGVTQSPTHLIKTRGQQVTLRCSSQSGHNTVSWYQQALGQGPQFIFQYYREEENGRGNFPPRFSGLQFPNYSSELNVNALELDDSALYLCASSSVSQETQYFGPGTRLLVL.

The CDR3 DNA sequence: TGTGCCAGTAGTATTGGCGGGATTGAAGCTTTCTTT. Residues: CASSIGGIEAFF. The J gene is TRBJ1-1, the V gene TRBV19; no clear D. The CDR3 runs 12 residues. With 3 bases removed from V and 7 bases from J, the gap between germline ends came to 9 bases. The germline V gene encodes CDR1 LNHDA and CDR2 SQIVND (reference sequence).

The gene calls are TRBV19 and TRBJ2-3; D unresolved. Deletions cut 3 bases from V and 5 bases from J, with 15 bases between. Germline V gene lookup returns CDR1 LNHDA and CDR2 SQIVND (reference sequence). This CDR3 has 15 amino acids. The CDR3 sequence is CASSILPFEGDTQYF. CDR3 coding DNA: TGTGCCAGTAGTATCCTTCCCTTTGAAGGAGATACGCAGTATTTT.

The genes are TRBV27 and TRBJ1-5, with D hard to call. Germline values: CDR1 MNHEY, CDR2 SMNVEV (reference sequence). Deletions cut 5 bases from V and 0 bases from J, with 8 bases between. This CDR3 region has 14 residues. The CDR3 loop reads CASSPVLSNQPQHF. The CDR3 DNA sequence: TGTGCCAGCAGTCCCGTGCTTAGCAATCAGCCCCAGCATTTT.

The rearrangement links TRBV18 to TRBJ1-1; TRBD1 might be the D (5 bases). Germline V gene lookup returns CDR1 KGHSH and CDR2 LQKENI. The CDR3 length is 15 residues. The ends were cut back, 1 base at V and 3 bases at J, with 12 bases in the middle. Here the CDR3 DNA reads TGTGCCAGCTCACCACGGCCCAGGGAGGACACTGAAGCTTTCTTT. Translated: CASSPRPREDTEAFF.

V gene TRBV7-9 combines with J gene TRBJ2-5; D perhaps matches TRBD2 (5 bases). The ends were cut back, 3 bases at V and 6 bases at J, with 17 bases in the middle. Germline V gene lookup returns CDR1 SEHNR and CDR2 FQNEAQ (reference sequence). The CDR3 has 15 amino acids. This CDR3 reads CASSLRRTDSKTQYF. CDR3 in DNA: TGTGCCAGCAGCTTGCGTCGGACGGACTCCAAGACCCAGTACTTC.

This clone occurred a few times. The V gene is TRBV19, the J gene TRBJ2-7; D call uncertain. This CDR3 contains 13 residues. CDR1 LNHDA and CDR2 SQIVND come from the germline V gene (reference sequence). Deletions cut 5 bases from V and 0 bases from J, with 8 bases between. The CDR3, as DNA: TGTGCCAGTAGTTGGGCCCTCTCCTACGAGCAGTACTTC. Its translation is CASSWALSYEQYF.

This rearrangement joins TRBV27 to TRBJ1-2; tentatively, D is TRBD1 (6 bases). The length of the CDR3 is 13 residues. V lost 2 bases and J 7 bases, leaving 11 bases between the germline ends. Looked up from germline, CDR1 is MNHEY and CDR2 is SMNVEV (reference sequence). CDR3 region: CASSLNRDSGYTF. CDR3 sequence (DNA): TGTGCCAGCAGTTTAAACAGGGACTCTGGCTACACCTTC.

The DNA for the CDR3 is TGTGCCAGCAGCCCCAGGGGAAGGTCCTACGAGCAGTACTTC. This codes for CASSPRGRSYEQYF. The V and J genes are TRBV27 and TRBJ2-7; a possible D gene is TRBD1 (6 bases). This CDR3 is 14 amino acids long. With 6 bases removed from V and 1 base from J, the gap between germline ends came to 13 bases. Per the germline V gene, CDR1 is MNHEY and CDR2 is SMNVEV (reference sequence).

The CDR3 here is CASSEQDSNTEAFF. The CDR3 nucleotides read TGTGCCAGCTCTGAACAGGATTCGAACACTGAAGCTTTCTTT. The chain links TRBV28 to TRBJ1-1; tentatively, D is TRBD1 (5 bases). This CDR3 is built from 14 residues. Trimming left V 8 bases short and J 1 base short, with 14 bases between. Germline V gene sequence: CDR1 MDHEN, CDR2 SYDVKM.

The chain uses TRBV5-6 and TRBJ1-1; the D gene is possibly TRBD1 (6 bases). With 2 bases removed from V and 4 bases from J, the gap between germline ends came to 12 bases. The CDR3 consists of 14 residues. CDR1 and CDR2 (germline): SGHDT, YYEEEE. The CDR3, as DNA: TGTGCCAGCAGCTTCGGGGGCTATGGCACTGAAGCTTTCTTT. It translates to CASSFGGYGTEAFF. Full variable domain (missing parts from reference TRBV5-6 and TRBJ1-1): DAGVTQSPTHLIKTRGQQVTLRCSPKSGHDTVSWYQQALGQGPQFIFQYYEEEERQRGNFPDRFSGHQFPNYSSELNVNALLLGDSALYLCASSFGGYGTEAFFGQGTRLTVV.

V and J are TRBV4-2 and TRBJ2-5; 8 bases are a match to TRBD2. The V gene's germline CDR1 is LGHNA and CDR2 YNFKEQ. After removal of 0 bases from V and 5 bases from J, the junction contained 5 bases not matched to a gene. The CDR3 is made up of 15 amino acids. The CDR3, as DNA: TGTGCCAGCAGCCAAGATCTGAGCGGGGGCGAGACCCAGTACTTC. This sequence encodes CASSQDLSGGETQYF.

CDR3 sequence reads: CASSESGALELSEAFF. DNA for the CDR3: TGCGCCAGCAGTGAATCTGGGGCCTTAGAGTTGTCTGAAGCTTTCTTT. V is TRBV10-2 and J is TRBJ1-1; possibly TRBD1 for D (5 bases). Germline-derived CDR1 and CDR2 are WSHSY and SAAADI. CDR3 length: 16 residues. Trimming took off 3 bases at V and 6 bases at J, with 20 bases between the two ends.

The chain recombines TRBV7-3 with TRBJ2-1; D gene uncertain. CDR3 length: 15 amino acids. Trimming shortened V by 4 bases and J by 0 bases, and 10 bases separated the two germline ends. CDR1 is SGHTA, CDR2 FQGTGA, per germline. Here the CDR3 DNA reads TGTGCCAGCAGCTCCTATGAGAGCTCCTACAATGAGCAGTTCTTC. Amino acid sequence: CASSSYESSYNEQFF.

CDR3: CASSQAPRLAGNPKYNEQFF. CDR3 sequence (DNA): TGCGCCAGCAGCCAGGCCCCCCGACTAGCGGGCAACCCAAAGTACAATGAGCAGTTCTTC. The chain joins TRBV4-3 to TRBJ2-1, with TRBD2 identical over 10 bases. CDR1 and CDR2 (germline): LGHNA, YSLEER. The ends lost 3 bases at V and 4 bases at J; junction bases unmatched: 18. The CDR3 is made up of 20 amino acids.

The chain uses TRBV27 and TRBJ2-1; 7 bases map to TRBD1. From germline, CDR1 is MNHEY and CDR2 SMNVEV (reference sequence). This CDR3 is 13 amino acids long. Trimming took 5 bases from V and 9 from J; bases not matched to a gene: 7. CDR3 sequence (DNA): TGTGCCAGCAGTACCCGAGGGGGCGGTGAGCAGTTCTTC. Protein sequence: CASSTRGGGEQFF.

The count of this clone is one. The genes are TRBV27 and TRBJ1-2, with a tentative D call TRBD1 (5 bases). V shed 3 bases and J shed 4 bases, with 18 bases lying between them. Germline loops: CDR1 MNHEY, CDR2 SMNVEV (reference sequence). This CDR3 region has 16 residues. The CDR3 region has the DNA TGTGCCAGCAGTTTTTGGGCGGATCCGGGGCTCTATGGCTACACCTTC. It codes for CASSFWADPGLYGYTF.

The chain employs TRBV30 and TRBJ2-2, with TRBD2 identical over 7 bases. The V and J ends lost 2 bases and 5 bases, in that order; junction bases with no gene match: 11. Germline V gene data show CDR1 as GTSNPN and CDR2 as SVGIG (reference sequence). CDR3 length equals 16 residues. CDR3 region: CAWSPRGAGRTGELFF. For the CDR3, the DNA is TGTGCCTGGAGTCCCCGGGGAGCGGGAAGGACCGGGGAGCTGTTTTTT.